Listed below are T cell receptor beta chains from one sample, sequenced in a study of blood T cell repertoires in COVID-19. Using immunoSEQ multiplex PCR, the repertoire was profiled, and TCRdb retains in-frame clones only, with some absent. Among fewer than 300,000 clones listed, less than 85% were seen once. The sample comprised peripheral blood. These receptors were obtained from a woman aged 18 to 35 with acute or convalescent COVID-19. Both conserved end residues are part of each CDR3. A D gene is named only where the DNA matches it firmly. Size values are once, few and many counts, or a class for expanded clones, and some rows have none.

>TRBV11-2|TRBJ1-6|TRBD1|once
TGTGCCAGCAGCTTAGGGCGGACAGGCGCTAATTCACCCCTCCACTTT
CASSLGRTGANSPLHF
>TRBV5-6|TRBJ1-6|TRBD1|few
TGTGCCAGCAGTTATCTGGGACAGGGGAATTCACCCCTCCACTTT
CASSYLGQGNSPLHF
>TRBV7-2|TRBJ2-5|TRBD2|-
TGTGCCAGCAGCCCGGGACTAGCGGAAGAGACCCAGTACTTC
CASSPGLAEETQYF
>TRBV6-5|TRBJ1-5|-|-
TGTGCCAGCAATCCAGGGGTTTATAGCAATCAGCCCCAGCATTTT
CASNPGVYSNQPQHF
>TRBV7-9|TRBJ1-4|-|-
TGTGCCAGCAGCTCTACTACAGGGAAGGGGCCAACTAATGAAAAACTGTTTTTT
CASSSTTGKGPTNEKLFF
>TRBV5-5|TRBJ1-2|-|-
TGTGCCAGCAGCCCAGGCTGGGCCGCGGGATCAAGTGTCAACTATGGCTACACCTTC
CASSPGWAAGSSVNYGYTF
>TRBV3-1/TRBV3-2|TRBJ2-1|TRBD1|-
TGTGCCAGCAGCCGGGGACAGGGCCCAGGATATGAGCAGTTCTTC
CASSRGQGPGYEQFF
>TRBV6-5|TRBJ1-6|-|-
TGTGCCAGCACCTCACTGGGGGGTTCACCCCTCCACTTT
CASTSLGGSPLHF
>TRBV15|TRBJ1-5|-|-
TGTGCCACCAGCAGAGCCGGGAGGGCTACCTCCGGGCCCCAGCATTTT
CATSRAGRATSGPQHF
>TRBV6-5|TRBJ1-1|-|-
TGTGCCAGCGGTCGGGGGTCGGTCAACACTGAAGCTTTCTTT
CASGRGSVNTEAFF
>TRBV27|TRBJ2-3|TRBD2|-
TGTGCCAGCAGTTTGCTGGCGGGAGGGCCCACAGATACGCAGTATTTT
CASSLLAGGPTDTQYF
>TRBV7-9|TRBJ1-2|-|-
TGTGCCAGCAGCTTAGCCCGGGGGGCTTGGGATGGCTACACCTTC
CASSLARGAWDGYTF
>TRBV7-9|TRBJ2-7|-|-
TGTGCCAGCAGGGGACTTGTGCCCTACGAGCAGTACTTC
CASRGLVPYEQYF
>TRBV7-2|TRBJ2-5|TRBD2|-
TGTGCCAGCAGCTTATCTCTAGCGGGAGGAGAGACCCAGTACTTC
CASSLSLAGGETQYF
>TRBV7-2|TRBJ2-1|-|few
TGTGCCAGCAGCTTAGCGGAGCGAGAGGTTCAGTTCTTC
CASSLAEREVQFF
>TRBV9|TRBJ2-3|TRBD1|-
TGTGCCAGCAGCGTAGAGGGGACAGGGGGAGATACGCAGTATTTT
CASSVEGTGGDTQYF
>TRBV10-3|TRBJ1-1|-|once
TGTGCCATCAGTGTTCTTTTGGGGCTCGCCGCGGGAAACACTGAAGCTTTCTTT
CAISVLLGLAAGNTEAFF
>TRBV4-3|TRBJ2-7|-|-
TGCGCCAGCAGCCAAGATAGATCCTACGAGCAGTACTTC
CASSQDRSYEQYF
>TRBV27|TRBJ1-5|TRBD1|once
TGTGCCAGCAGTTTTCGCGGACAGGGGGCCGATCAGCCCCAGCATTTT
CASSFRGQGADQPQHF
>TRBV19|TRBJ2-5|-|-
TGTGCCAGTAGTCTTTCTAAAGAGACCCAGTACTTC
CASSLSKETQYF
>TRBV9|TRBJ1-6|-|-
TGTGCCAGCGCTGAGTCCCTCTATTCACCCCTCCACTTT
CASAESLYSPLHF
>TRBV7-9|TRBJ2-7|TRBD2|-
TGTGCCAGCAGCAAGACTAGCGGAGCCTACGAGCAGTACTTC
CASSKTSGAYEQYF
>TRBV12-3/TRBV12-4|TRBJ1-2|-|-
TGTGCCAGCAGACCGGGGGGCGGCTATGGCTACACCTTC
CASRPGGGYGYTF
>TRBV29-1|TRBJ2-1|TRBD2|-
TGCAGCGTTGGGACTAGCGGTTACAATGAGCAGTTCTTC
CSVGTSGYNEQFF
>TRBV30|TRBJ2-1|-|-
TGTGCCTGGAGCTCCGGCGGCGGAGGGGGCCTAGGCGAGCAGTTCTTC
CAWSSGGGGGLGEQFF
>TRBV19|TRBJ2-7|TRBD1|-
TGTGCCAGTAGTCCTTGGACAGGCGCCTACGAGCAGTACTTC
CASSPWTGAYEQYF
>TRBV6-2/TRBV6-3|TRBJ2-1|TRBD2|-
TGTGCCAGCAGTTTCTCGGGGGGCTCCTACAATGAGCAGTTCTTC
CASSFSGGSYNEQFF
>TRBV14|TRBJ2-7|TRBD2|-
TGTGCCAGCAGCCCGGGGTCTAGCGGGTTACCCTACGAGCAGTACTTC
CASSPGSSGLPYEQYF
>TRBV6-2/TRBV6-3|TRBJ2-1|-|-
TGTGCCAGCAGTTACGACGACTCCGGCATAGCCTACAATGAGCAGTTCTTC
CASSYDDSGIAYNEQFF
>TRBV6-1|TRBJ1-4|-|-
TGTGCCAGCAGTGAAAATTCGGGGAATGAAAAACTGTTTTTT
CASSENSGNEKLFF
>TRBV28|TRBJ1-1|-|-
TGTGCCAGCAGTTTTGCCCCCGGCGTGGGGCCTAACACTGAAGCTTTCTTT
CASSFAPGVGPNTEAFF
>TRBV18|TRBJ1-3|TRBD1|few
TGTGCCAGCTCACCACTGCCGGGACAGGGGGCTGGAAACACCATATATTTT
CASSPLPGQGAGNTIYF
>TRBV4-3|TRBJ1-3|-|-
TGCGCCAGCAGCCAATCGTCTGATTACAGCTCTGGAAACACCATATATTTT
CASSQSSDYSSGNTIYF
>TRBV28|TRBJ2-7|-|-
TGTGCCACTCTACGGGGTAGCGGACTCTACGAGCAGTACTTC
CATLRGSGLYEQYF
>TRBV27|TRBJ1-2|-|-
TGTGCCAGCAGTTTAGGACACACCTATGGCTACACCTTC
CASSLGHTYGYTF
>TRBV6-5|TRBJ1-2|-|once
TGTGCCAGCAGTCAAACAGCCTTTTATGGCTACACCTTC
CASSQTAFYGYTF
>TRBV6-6|TRBJ2-7|-|-
TGTGCCAGCAGAACCGGGACTCCCTACGCGGAGCAGTACTTC
CASRTGTPYAEQYF
>TRBV9|TRBJ2-2|-|-
TGTGCCAGCAGCGTAGCCCCTACGGGGAGCGGGGAGCTGTTTTTT
CASSVAPTGSGELFF
>TRBV19|TRBJ2-1|-|-
TGTGCCAGTAGTGATCCGGGACTCTACAATGAGCAGTTCTTC
CASSDPGLYNEQFF
>TRBV9|TRBJ1-3|-|-
TGTGCCAGCAGCGTAGGTCTCCAGGCTGGAAACACCATATATTTT
CASSVGLQAGNTIYF
>TRBV24-1|TRBJ2-5|-|-
TGTGCCACCAGTGCAGCGGGTGGACAAGAGACCCAGTACTTC
CATSAAGGQETQYF
>TRBV7-8|TRBJ1-2|-|-
TGTGCCAGCAGCCCAGGCGGGGCCTACGGCTACACCTTC
CASSPGGAYGYTF
>TRBV6-5|TRBJ2-1|TRBD1|-
TGTGCCAGCAGTATTGACAGGGTCTTTGAGCAGTTCTTC
CASSIDRVFEQFF
>TRBV7-6|TRBJ1-3|-|once
TGTGCCAGCAGCGACGGGACAAGAACTGGAAACACCATATATTTT
CASSDGTRTGNTIYF
>TRBV6-5|TRBJ1-1|TRBD1|-
TGTGCCAGCAGACCACTCGGGACAGCCAACACTGAAGCTTTCTTT
CASRPLGTANTEAFF
>TRBV19|TRBJ1-3|-|-
TGTGCCAGTAGTCCCGGGTCCTCCAGCTCTGGAAACACCATATATTTT
CASSPGSSSSGNTIYF
>TRBV9|TRBJ1-4|TRBD1|-
TGTGCCAGCAGCGAGGGGGCCTCCCGTGAAAAACTGTTTTTT
CASSEGASREKLFF
>TRBV28|TRBJ2-1|TRBD2|-
TGTGCCAGCACGGGACTAGCGGTCTACAATGAGCAGTTCTTC
CASTGLAVYNEQFF